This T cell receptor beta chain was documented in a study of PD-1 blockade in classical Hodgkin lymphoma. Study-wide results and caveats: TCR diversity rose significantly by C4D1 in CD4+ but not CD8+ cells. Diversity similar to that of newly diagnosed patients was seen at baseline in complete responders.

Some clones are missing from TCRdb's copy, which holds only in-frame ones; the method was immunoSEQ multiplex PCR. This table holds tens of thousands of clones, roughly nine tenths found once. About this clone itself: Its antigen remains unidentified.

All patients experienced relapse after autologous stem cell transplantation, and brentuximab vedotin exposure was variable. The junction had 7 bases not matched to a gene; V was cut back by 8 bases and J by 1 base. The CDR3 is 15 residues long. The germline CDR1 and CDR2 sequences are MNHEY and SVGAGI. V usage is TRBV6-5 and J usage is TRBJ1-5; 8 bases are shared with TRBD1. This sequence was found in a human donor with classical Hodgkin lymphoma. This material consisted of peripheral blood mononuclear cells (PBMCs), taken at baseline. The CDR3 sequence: CASGSGGGSNQPQHF. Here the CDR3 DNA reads TGTGCCAGCGGCTCAGGGGGCGGGAGCAATCAGCCCCAGCATTTT.